This T cell receptor (beta chain) derives from a study of OX40 agonist ivuxolimab in advanced cancers. Germline lookup yields CDR1 SGDLS and CDR2 YYNGEE. The CDR3 is 15 residues long. V was pared by 3 bases and J by 3 bases, with 6 bases of the junction left unmatched. Sequencing was performed with immunoSEQ multiplex PCR; in TCRdb, only in-frame clones are kept and a portion is missing. The sample has about 79,000 clones; around 92% are singletons. The input for sequencing was CD4+ or CD8+ T cells sorted from blood, taken in a trial of the OX40 agonist ivuxolimab. This receptor was obtained from an adult with an advanced solid tumor such as melanoma, head and neck, liver or kidney cancer. The gene calls are TRBV9 and TRBJ2-1, with TRBD2 matching 7 bases. The CDR3, as DNA: TGTGCCAGCAGCGCCCTTGGGGGGGACTACAATGAGCAGTTCTTC. It yields the protein CASSALGGDYNEQFF.